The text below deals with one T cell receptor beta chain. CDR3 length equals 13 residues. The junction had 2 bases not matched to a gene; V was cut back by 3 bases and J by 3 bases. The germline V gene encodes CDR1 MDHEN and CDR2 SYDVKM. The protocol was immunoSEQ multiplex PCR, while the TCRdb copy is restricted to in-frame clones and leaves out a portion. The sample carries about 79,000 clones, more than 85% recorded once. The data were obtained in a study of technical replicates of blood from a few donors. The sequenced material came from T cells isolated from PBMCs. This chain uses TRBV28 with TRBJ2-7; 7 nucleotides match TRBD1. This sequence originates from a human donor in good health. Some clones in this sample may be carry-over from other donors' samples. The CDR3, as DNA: TGTGCCAGCAGTTTGGGACAGCACTACGAGCAGTACTTC. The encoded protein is CASSLGQHYEQYF.